This T cell receptor beta chain was retrieved from a study of blood T cells in healthy people across ages. Using a J-beta primer mix together with a sample-barcoded 5' primer, a second PCR was run for roughly 6 to 12 cycles. Each CDR3 protein is one row after TCRdb ran MiXCR on the 5' RACE reads. The sample consists of around 1,900,000 distinct CDR3 sequences, around 42% of them appearing once. Overall study findings and caveats: Naive CD4+ cells and diversity were both higher in long-lived donors than in aged donors.

CDR3 length equals 12 residues. Germline V gene sequence: CDR1 DFQATT, CDR2 SNEGSKA (reference sequence). Comment on this clonotype: Its cognate antigen is unknown.

Sequencing used blood. This receptor was taken from a human donor in good health. The chain carries TRBV20-1 and TRBJ2-5; 8 bases are shared with TRBD2. This chain's CDR3 is CAREAPEETQYF. In DNA form, the CDR3 reads TGCGCGCGGGAGGCCCCAGAAGAGACCCAGTACTTC.